The 23 T cell receptor beta chains presented below share a single source sample, sequenced in a study of blood T cell repertoires in COVID-19. Here immunoSEQ multiplex PCR was the method, and the copy in TCRdb shows in-frame clones only, minus some. The data hold 120,000 to 150,000 clones, with more than 70% observed a single time. Sequencing input: peripheral blood. The receptors here all came from a man aged 55 to 70 with active or convalescent COVID-19.

The V and J genes are TRBV6-1 and TRBJ2-7, with 7 bases matching TRBD1. Germline CDR1 and CDR2: MNHNS and SASEGT. The CDR3 loop spans 14 amino acids. J was trimmed by 1 base and V by 3 bases; bases with no gene match: 3. CDR3 amino acids: CASSDRRGSYEQYF. The CDR3 DNA reads as TGTGCCAGCAGTGATCGCAGGGGGTCCTACGAGCAGTACTTC.

The V call is TRBV29-1, the J call TRBJ1-1; the D is unclear. CDR1 and CDR2 (germline): SQVTM, ANQGSEA. V dropped 6 bases and J dropped 11 bases, with 25 bases sitting between them. The CDR3 spans 14 residues. The DNA of the CDR3 is TGCAGCGTCTTCTTTATCCCGAGAGGGCAAATGGCTTTCTTT. Protein: CSVFFIPRGQMAFF.

V usage is TRBV9 and J usage is TRBJ2-1; D is unclear. V was shortened by 4 bases and J by 9 bases, with 11 bases between the two germline ends. This CDR3 region has 12 residues. The germline CDR1 and CDR2 sequences are SGDLS and YYNGEE. The CDR3 DNA follows: TGTGCCAGCAGCCCCGGAGAGGTTGAGCAGTTCTTC. Translation: CASSPGEVEQFF. Full variable domain (outside the CDR3, taken from reference TRBV9 and TRBJ2-1): DSGVTQTPKHLITATGQRVTLRCSPRSGDLSVYWYQQSLDQGLQFLIQYYNGEERAKGNILERFSAQQFPDLHSELNLSSLELGDSALYFCASSPGEVEQFFGPGTRLTVL.

This clone was seen a handful of times. V gene TRBV3-1 (or the pseudogene TRBV3-2) combines with J gene TRBJ2-3; the match to TRBD2 covers 7 bases. V lost 7 bases to trimming and J lost 0 bases; unmatched junction nucleotides: 4. The CDR3 loop spans 14 amino acids. CDR1 LGHDT and CDR2 YNNKEL come from the germline V gene (reference sequence). CDR3 in DNA: TGTGCCAGCACCCCGGGACTAAGCACAGATACGCAGTATTTT. This gives the protein CASTPGLSTDTQYF.

J is TRBJ2-2 and V is TRBV27, with 8 bases identical to TRBD1. V shed 7 bases and J 6 bases; nucleotides not matched to a gene: 10. CDR1 MNHEY and CDR2 SMNVEV come from the germline V gene (reference sequence). There are 15 residues in the CDR3. CDR3 nucleotides: TGTGCCAGCACCTCCGGCAGGGGGCGATCCGGGGAGCTGTTTTTT. Residues: CASTSGRGRSGELFF.

The chain joins TRBV6-5 to TRBJ2-7, with a possible D match to TRBD1 (6 bases). CDR1 and CDR2 (germline): MNHEY, SVGAGI. The CDR3 is 15 amino acids. Trimming removed 5 bases at V and 3 bases at J, with 17 bases between. The CDR3 DNA sequence: TGTGCCAGCAGTACAGGGTTCACCTCTTTCTACGAGCAGTACTTC. Translation: CASSTGFTSFYEQYF.

This chain joins TRBV4-3 and TRBJ2-2; a possible D gene is TRBD2 (6 bases). Trimming removed 0 bases at V and 4 bases at J, with 15 bases between. The CDR3 has 17 residues. The germline gives CDR1 LGHNA, CDR2 YSLEER. The CDR3 DNA follows: TGCGCCAGCAGCCAAGAGCGGGTGGGGACTCCCACCGGGGAGCTGTTTTTT. Residues: CASSQERVGTPTGELFF.

J is TRBJ1-1 and V is TRBV6-5; D call uncertain. Trimming took off 2 bases at V and 1 base at J, with 11 bases between the two ends. From germline, CDR1 is MNHEY and CDR2 SVGAGI. The CDR3 runs 15 residues. As DNA, the CDR3 is TGTGCCAGCAGTTACGGGCCTACCTGGAACACTGAAGCTTTCTTT. Protein product: CASSYGPTWNTEAFF.

The chain joins TRBV12-3 or TRBV12-4 to TRBJ2-5; 8 bases map to TRBD2. Trimming took 6 bases from V and 3 from J; bases not matched to a gene: 3. The CDR3 spans 13 residues. CDR3 sequence reads: CASSQLAEETQYF. DNA of the CDR3: TGTGCCAGCAGCCAACTAGCGGAAGAGACCCAGTACTTC.

This chain links TRBV6-6 with TRBJ1-1; TRBD1 matches 7 bases. The CDR3 runs 14 residues. The V segment lost 6 bases and the J segment 10 bases; nucleotides outside the gene matches: 14. From germline, CDR1 is MNHNY and CDR2 SVGAGI (reference sequence). This chain's CDR3 is CASSLKGTVPRAFF. As DNA, the CDR3 is TGTGCCAGCAGCCTAAAAGGGACAGTCCCGCGAGCTTTCTTT.

The chain carries TRBV5-4 and TRBJ2-7; 11 bases are shared with TRBD2. Germline loops: CDR1 SGHNT, CDR2 YYREEE (reference sequence). Trimming at V came to 3 bases and at J to 1 base, leaving 3 bases not matched to a gene. This CDR3 contains 15 residues. Here the CDR3 reads CASSSWTSGSYEQYF. The CDR3 DNA reads TGTGCCAGCAGCTCTTGGACTAGCGGGTCCTACGAGCAGTACTTC. The variable domain in full, completed from reference TRBV5-4 and TRBJ2-7, reads ETGVTQSPTHLIKTRGQQVTLRCSSQSGHNTVSWYQQALGQGPQFIFQYYREEENGRGNFPPRFSGLQFPNYSSELNVNALELDDSALYLCASSSWTSGSYEQYFGPGTRLTVT.

This clone was detected a few times. This rearrangement joins TRBV11-3 to TRBJ2-1, with a possible D match to TRBD1 (6 bases). This CDR3 is 13 amino acids long. V was pared by 3 bases and J by 7 bases, with 10 bases between. The germline CDR1 and CDR2 sequences are SGHNT and YENEEA. The CDR3 DNA follows: TGTGCCAGCAGCTTCAACAGGGTAAATGAGCAGTTCTTC. It encodes CASSFNRVNEQFF.

The chain is built from TRBV5-1 and TRBJ2-7; 11 nucleotides line up with TRBD1. Per germline, CDR1 SGHRS and CDR2 YFSETQ. The CDR3 is made up of 13 amino acids. V was clipped by 3 bases and J by 6 bases; unmatched bases: 2. Here the CDR3 DNA reads TGCGCCAGCAGCTCGGGACAGGGGGGCGAGCAGTACTTC. Protein sequence: CASSSGQGGEQYF.

Details on this clone: Other DNA sequences in the same sample also yield this CDR3. This rearrangement joins TRBV28 to TRBJ1-2; perhaps TRBD1 as D (6 bases). CDR3 size: 14 residues. V was pared by 2 bases and J by 2 bases, with 9 bases between. CDR1 is MDHEN, CDR2 SYDVKM, per germline. The CDR3 nucleotides are TGTGCCAGCAGTTTAAGGACAGTGAACTATGGCTACACCTTC. Protein sequence: CASSLRTVNYGYTF.

The table lists this clone with a count of one. The chain recombines TRBV12-3 or TRBV12-4 with TRBJ1-1; D gene ambiguous. This CDR3 region has 13 residues. V was cut by 6 bases and J by 3 bases, with 11 bases left in between. The chain's CDR3 is CASRVSLDTEAFF. DNA of the CDR3: TGTGCCAGCAGGGTCTCATTAGACACTGAAGCTTTCTTT.

This chain joins TRBV5-1 and TRBJ2-7, with TRBD1 matching 12 bases. The CDR3 totals 18 residues. Per the germline V gene, CDR1 is SGHRS and CDR2 is YFSETQ. After removal of 5 bases from V and 4 bases from J, the junction contained 16 bases not matched to a gene. The DNA of the CDR3 is TGCGCCAGCAGTAAAACCGGGACAGGGGGCCTCGCCTTGTACGAGCAGTACTTC. Its protein is CASSKTGTGGLALYEQYF.

The genes are TRBV27 and TRBJ2-1, with D perhaps matching TRBD2 (7 bases). V lost 6 bases and J 5 bases, leaving 23 bases between the germline ends. Germline CDR1 is MNHEY and CDR2 is SMNVEV (reference sequence). The CDR3 is made up of 17 amino acids. CDR3 in amino acids: CASRAGRGLRGDNEQFF. The DNA of the CDR3 is TGTGCCAGCAGGGCAGGGCGGGGGCTTCGAGGGGACAATGAGCAGTTCTTC.

The chain links TRBV18 to TRBJ2-5, with D possibly TRBD2 on 5 matching bases. Trimming pared 6 bases from V and 5 bases from J, leaving 19 bases between. The CDR3 covers 15 residues. The germline V gene has CDR1 KGHSH and CDR2 LQKENI. CDR3 coding DNA: TGTGCCAGCTCCCCTCGTGTGGGGAGCTGGGAGACCCAGTACTTC. The encoded protein is CASSPRVGSWETQYF.

V and J are TRBV30 and TRBJ1-5; 7 bases line up with TRBD1. CDR3 length equals 15 residues. Germline assignment: CDR1 GTSNPN and CDR2 SVGIG (reference sequence). V gave up 4 bases and J gave up 5 bases; unmatched junction bases: 11. The CDR3 protein is CAWNWGQWTDQPQHF. The CDR3 nucleotides read TGTGCCTGGAATTGGGGACAGTGGACAGATCAGCCCCAGCATTTT.

The chain carries TRBV7-2 and TRBJ2-7; TRBD2 is a possible D gene (7 bases). The CDR3 spans 14 residues. Between the trimmed V and J ends, which lost 6 bases and 0 bases, there was a span of 12 bases. Germline CDR1 reads SGHTA; CDR2 reads FQGNSA. The CDR3 region has the DNA TGTGCCAGCAGGGGGGCGGGGGCCTCCTACGAGCAGTACTTC. Residues: CASRGAGASYEQYF.

In this sample, this clone turned up once. The rearrangement links TRBV24-1 to TRBJ2-1; the D gene is possibly TRBD2 (6 bases). The germline V gene has CDR1 KGHDR and CDR2 SFDVKD. The V gene lost 1 base and the J gene lost 4 bases, with 13 bases spanning the gap. The CDR3 loop spans 16 amino acids. In DNA, the CDR3 is TGTGCCACCAGTGATTTCGGGCGGGGCTTATACAATGAGCAGTTCTTC. It encodes CATSDFGRGLYNEQFF.

The chain joins TRBV7-3 to TRBJ2-3, with D unresolved. Trimming pared 2 bases from V and 3 bases from J, leaving 3 bases between. CDR3 length: 12 residues. Germline CDR1 is SGHTA and CDR2 is FQGTGA. CDR3 residues: CASSLPTDTQYF. The CDR3 DNA is TGTGCCAGCAGCTTACCGACAGATACGCAGTATTTT.

This chain links TRBV7-3 with TRBJ2-1; 7 nucleotides match TRBD2. CDR1 is SGHTA, CDR2 FQGTGA, per germline. After removal of 5 bases from V and 3 bases from J, the junction contained 7 bases not matched to a gene. The CDR3 runs 15 residues. The CDR3 DNA sequence: TGTGCCAGCAGCATCCCCGGGACTAACTACAATGAGCAGTTCTTC. Encoded protein: CASSIPGTNYNEQFF.